Listed below are T cell receptor beta chains from one sample, sequenced in a study of OX40 agonist ivuxolimab in advanced cancers. The method was immunoSEQ multiplex PCR; TCRdb's version includes in-frame clones alone and lacks a portion of them. Of more than 50,000 clones listed, about four fifths are singletons. This sample comprised CD4+ or CD8+ T cells sorted from blood, obtained in a trial of the OX40 agonist ivuxolimab. The receptors come from an adult with an advanced solid tumor such as melanoma, head and neck, liver or kidney cancer. Each CDR3 is given with its conserved first and last residue. The order of the fields is D gene, CDR3 length, clone size, V gene, J gene, CDR3 protein, CDR3 DNA. D genes are given only for firm matches. Clone size appears in some rows only: once, few, many, or a class for an expanded clone.

>-|10|-|TRBV29-1|TRBJ2-3
CSVAELAQYF
TGCAGCGTTGCAGAGCTGGCGCAGTATTTT
>-|15|-|TRBV6-4|TRBJ2-6
CASSEDSSGANVLTF
TGTGCCAGCAGTGAAGACAGCTCTGGGGCCAACGTCCTGACTTTC
>TRBD2|15|-|TRBV7-3|TRBJ2-1
CASSLAAGGGVEQFF
TGTGCCAGCAGCTTAGCCGCGGGAGGTGGGGTTGAGCAGTTCTTC
>TRBD2|15|-|TRBV27|TRBJ2-2
CASSFAGGGTGELFF
TGTGCCAGCAGTTTCGCGGGGGGGGGCACCGGGGAGCTGTTTTTT
>TRBD2|15|few|TRBV2|TRBJ2-3
CASSALAGGFGTQYF
TGTGCCAGCAGTGCTCTAGCGGGAGGGTTTGGTACGCAGTATTTT
>-|13|-|TRBV30|TRBJ2-2
CACRDFFTGELFF
TGTGCTTGCCGGGACTTCTTCACCGGGGAGCTGTTTTTT
>TRBD2|13|-|TRBV13|TRBJ2-4
CASSHLAGNIQYF
TGTGCCAGCAGCCATCTAGCGGGGAACATTCAGTACTTC
>-|14|-|TRBV6-5|TRBJ1-1
CASSDAGRGTEAFF
TGTGCCAGCAGTGATGCAGGCAGGGGCACTGAAGCTTTCTTT
>-|14|-|TRBV4-2|TRBJ1-1
CASSQGGTGTEAFF
TGTGCCAGCAGCCAAGGGGGGACCGGGACTGAAGCTTTCTTT
>-|14|-|TRBV2|TRBJ1-6
CASSGGYRNSPLHF
TGTGCCAGCAGTGGGGGGTATCGGAATTCACCCCTCCACTTT
>-|12|-|TRBV28|TRBJ2-7
CASRTPGGEQYF
TGTGCCAGCAGAACACCCGGGGGCGAGCAGTACTTC
>-|11|once|TRBV2|TRBJ1-1
CASSPERADSF
TGTGCCAGCAGCCCCGAGAGGGCAGATTCTTTT
>-|14|few|TRBV6-5|TRBJ2-7
CASSGSDSIGEQYF
TGTGCCAGCAGTGGATCGGACAGTATCGGCGAGCAGTACTTC
>TRBD1|15|-|TRBV10-3|TRBJ1-3
CAISESARGVDTIYF
TGTGCCATCAGTGAGTCAGCCAGGGGGGTTGACACCATATATTTT
>-|16|-|TRBV28|TRBJ1-3
CASSLWALGSGNTIYF
TGTGCCAGCAGTTTATGGGCGCTTGGCTCTGGAAACACCATATATTTT
>-|11|-|TRBV2|TRBJ2-1
CASGGENEQFF
TGTGCCAGCGGGGGCGAGAATGAGCAGTTCTTC
>-|15|-|TRBV5-5|TRBJ1-1
CASSLGGVNTREAFF
TGTGCCAGCAGCTTGGGCGGGGTCAACACCCGTGAAGCTTTCTTT
>-|13|-|TRBV9|TRBJ2-7
CASSADLWAVQYF
TGTGCCAGCAGCGCGGACCTATGGGCAGTTCAGTACTTC
>-|15|-|TRBV28|TRBJ1-5
CASSFSGAGNQPQHF
TGTGCCAGCAGTTTTTCTGGGGCGGGCAATCAGCCCCAGCATTTT
>TRBD2|18|-|TRBV5-4|TRBJ2-2
CASSMGPGLAGGSGELFF
TGTGCCAGCAGCATGGGGCCTGGACTAGCGGGAGGTTCCGGGGAGCTGTTTTTT